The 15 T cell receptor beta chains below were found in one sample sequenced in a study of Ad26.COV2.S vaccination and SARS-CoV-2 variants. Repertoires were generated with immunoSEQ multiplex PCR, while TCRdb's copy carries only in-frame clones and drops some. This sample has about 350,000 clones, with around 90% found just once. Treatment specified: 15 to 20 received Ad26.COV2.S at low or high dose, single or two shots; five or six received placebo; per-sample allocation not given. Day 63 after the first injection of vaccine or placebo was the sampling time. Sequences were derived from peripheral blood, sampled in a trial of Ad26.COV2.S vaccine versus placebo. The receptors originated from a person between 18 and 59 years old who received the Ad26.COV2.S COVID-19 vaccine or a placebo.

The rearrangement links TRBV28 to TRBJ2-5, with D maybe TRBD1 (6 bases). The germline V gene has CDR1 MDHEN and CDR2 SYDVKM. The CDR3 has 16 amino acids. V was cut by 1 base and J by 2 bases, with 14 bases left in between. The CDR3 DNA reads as TGTGCCAGCAGTTTATCCTCAGGGGCGGAACAAGAGACCCAGTACTTC. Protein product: CASSLSSGAEQETQYF.

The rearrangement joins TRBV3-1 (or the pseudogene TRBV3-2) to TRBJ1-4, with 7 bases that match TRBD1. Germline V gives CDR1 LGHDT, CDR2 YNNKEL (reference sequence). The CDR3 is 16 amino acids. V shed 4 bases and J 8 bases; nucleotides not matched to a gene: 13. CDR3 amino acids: CASSPRVAGGREKLFF. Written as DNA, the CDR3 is TGTGCCAGCAGCCCTAGGGTGGCAGGGGGTAGAGAAAAACTGTTTTTT.

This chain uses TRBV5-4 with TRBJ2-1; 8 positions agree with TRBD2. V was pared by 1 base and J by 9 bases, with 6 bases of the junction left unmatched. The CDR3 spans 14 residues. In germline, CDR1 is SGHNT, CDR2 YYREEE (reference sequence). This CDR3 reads CASSLRGGVGEQFF. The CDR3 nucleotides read TGTGCCAGCAGCTTGCGGGGGGGCGTCGGTGAGCAGTTCTTC.

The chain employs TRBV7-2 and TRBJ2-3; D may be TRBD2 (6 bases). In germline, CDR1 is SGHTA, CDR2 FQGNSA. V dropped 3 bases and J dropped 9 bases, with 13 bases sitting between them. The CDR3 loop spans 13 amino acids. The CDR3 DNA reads TGTGCCAGCAGCTTGGCGGGATCAGGGACGCAGTATTTT. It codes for CASSLAGSGTQYF.

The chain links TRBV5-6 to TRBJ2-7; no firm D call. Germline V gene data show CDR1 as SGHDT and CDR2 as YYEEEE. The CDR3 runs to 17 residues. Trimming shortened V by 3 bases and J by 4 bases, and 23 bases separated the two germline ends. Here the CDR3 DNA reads TGTGCCAGCAGCTATTTAAGTAGGTTAGGACGGGCGTACGAGCAGTACTTC. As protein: CASSYLSRLGRAYEQYF.

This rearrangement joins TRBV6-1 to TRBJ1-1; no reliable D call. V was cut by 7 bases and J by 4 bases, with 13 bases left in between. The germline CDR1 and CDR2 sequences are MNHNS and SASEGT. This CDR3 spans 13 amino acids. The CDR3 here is CASTDSGITEAFF. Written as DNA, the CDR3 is TGTGCCAGCACCGACTCGGGTATCACTGAAGCTTTCTTT.

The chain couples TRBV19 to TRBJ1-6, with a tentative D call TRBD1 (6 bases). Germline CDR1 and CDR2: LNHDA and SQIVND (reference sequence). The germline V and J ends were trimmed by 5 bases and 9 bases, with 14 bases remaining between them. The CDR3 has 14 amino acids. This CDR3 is CASSAYRVGSPLHF. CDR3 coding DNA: TGTGCCAGTAGTGCCTACAGGGTGGGTTCACCCCTCCACTTT. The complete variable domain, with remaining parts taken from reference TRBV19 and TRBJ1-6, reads DGGITQSPKYLFRKEGQNVTLSCEQNLNHDAMYWYRQDPGQGLRLIYYSQIVNDFQKGDIAEGYSVSREKKESFPLTVTSAQKNPTAFYLCASSAYRVGSPLHFGNGTRLTVT.

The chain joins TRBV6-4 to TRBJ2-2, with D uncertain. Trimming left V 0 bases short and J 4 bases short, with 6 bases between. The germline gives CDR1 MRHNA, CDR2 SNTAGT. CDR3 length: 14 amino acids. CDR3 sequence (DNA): TGTGCCAGCAGTGACTCGGAAATCACCGGGGAGCTGTTTTTT. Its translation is CASSDSEITGELFF.

CDR3 sequence reads: CASSQEPGLAGEGYNEQFF. The CDR3, as DNA: TGTGCCAGCAGCCAAGAACCGGGACTAGCGGGAGAGGGCTACAATGAGCAGTTCTTC. The chain links TRBV4-2 to TRBJ2-1; 14 bases agree with TRBD2. Germline V gene sequence: CDR1 LGHNA, CDR2 YNFKEQ. The CDR3 contains 19 residues. V gave up 0 bases and J gave up 3 bases; unmatched junction bases: 7.

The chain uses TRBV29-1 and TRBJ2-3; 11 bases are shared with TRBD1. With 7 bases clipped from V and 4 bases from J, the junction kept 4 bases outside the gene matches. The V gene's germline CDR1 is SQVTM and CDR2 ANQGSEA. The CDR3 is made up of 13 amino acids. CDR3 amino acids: CSGTGGRPDTQYF. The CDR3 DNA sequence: TGCAGCGGGACAGGGGGCCGCCCAGATACGCAGTATTTT.

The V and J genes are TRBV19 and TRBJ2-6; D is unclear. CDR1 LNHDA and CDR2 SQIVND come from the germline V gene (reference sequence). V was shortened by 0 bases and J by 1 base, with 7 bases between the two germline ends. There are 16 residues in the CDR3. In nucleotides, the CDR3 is TGTGCCAGTAGTATAGATCCCGGGTCTGGGGCCAACGTCCTGACTTTC. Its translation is CASSIDPGSGANVLTF.

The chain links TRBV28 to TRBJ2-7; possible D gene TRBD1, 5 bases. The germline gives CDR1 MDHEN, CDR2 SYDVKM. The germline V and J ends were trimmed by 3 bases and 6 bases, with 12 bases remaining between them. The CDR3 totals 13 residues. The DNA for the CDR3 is TGTGCCAGCAGTTTTCAGGGTCAGGGCGAGCAGTACTTC. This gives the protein CASSFQGQGEQYF.

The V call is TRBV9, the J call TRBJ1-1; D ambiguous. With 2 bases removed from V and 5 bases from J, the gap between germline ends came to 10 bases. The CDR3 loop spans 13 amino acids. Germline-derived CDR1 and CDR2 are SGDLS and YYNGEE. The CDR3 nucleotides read TGTGCCAGCAGCGTGGCACAGAGTACTGAAGCTTTCTTT. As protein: CASSVAQSTEAFF.

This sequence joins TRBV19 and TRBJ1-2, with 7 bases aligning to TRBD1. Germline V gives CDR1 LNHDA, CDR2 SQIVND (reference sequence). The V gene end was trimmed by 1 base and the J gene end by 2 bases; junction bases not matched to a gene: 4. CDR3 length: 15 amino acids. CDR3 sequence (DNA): TGTGCCAGTAGTATAGGGGGCAGGGGGAACTATGGCTACACCTTC. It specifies CASSIGGRGNYGYTF.

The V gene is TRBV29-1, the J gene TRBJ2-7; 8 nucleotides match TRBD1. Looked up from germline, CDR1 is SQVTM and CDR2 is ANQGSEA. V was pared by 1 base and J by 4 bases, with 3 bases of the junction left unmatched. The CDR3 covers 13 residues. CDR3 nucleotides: TGCAGCGTTGAAGGTACAGGGGGGTACGAGCAGTACTTC. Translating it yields CSVEGTGGYEQYF.